The 14 T cell receptor beta chains reported below all come from one sample, sequenced in a study of blood T cell repertoires in COVID-19. Sequencing was performed with immunoSEQ multiplex PCR; in TCRdb, only in-frame clones are kept and a portion is missing. This table has over 90,000 clones, about nine tenths appearing once. The source material was peripheral blood. These receptors all stem from a woman over 75 in a cohort sampled during active COVID-19.

This sequence joins TRBV19 and TRBJ2-1, with TRBD1 matching over 7 bases. The V segment lost 1 base and the J segment 7 bases; nucleotides outside the gene matches: 7. The CDR3 totals 15 residues. In germline, CDR1 is LNHDA, CDR2 SQIVND (reference sequence). The DNA for the CDR3 is TGTGCCAGTAGTATAGCCGGACAGGCCGTGAATGAGCAGTTCTTC. It codes for CASSIAGQAVNEQFF. Using reference TRBV19 and TRBJ2-1 for the parts outside the CDR3, the full variable domain is DGGITQSPKYLFRKEGQNVTLSCEQNLNHDAMYWYRQDPGQGLRLIYYSQIVNDFQKGDIAEGYSVSREKKESFPLTVTSAQKNPTAFYLCASSIAGQAVNEQFFGPGTRLTVL.

This clone came up once. This chain joins TRBV7-9 and TRBJ1-4, with D maybe TRBD1 (5 bases). This CDR3 region has 14 residues. Germline V lookup: CDR1 SEHNR, CDR2 FQNEAQ (reference sequence). With 8 bases removed from V and 0 bases from J, the gap between germline ends came to 10 bases. CDR3 residues: CASQLTATNEKLFF. CDR3 bases: TGTGCCAGCCAATTGACAGCAACTAATGAAAAACTGTTTTTT.

The chain couples TRBV27 to TRBJ1-3; no reliable D call. This CDR3 is built from 13 residues. Germline CDR1 reads MNHEY; CDR2 reads SMNVEV (reference sequence). V was trimmed by 5 bases and J by 3 bases, leaving 8 bases between them. The CDR3 DNA reads as TGTGCCAGCAGTCTGAGCCTTGGAAACACCATATATTTT. Translating gives CASSLSLGNTIYF.

The gene calls are TRBV21-1 and TRBJ2-2; the table's D call, TRBD1, was not checked against the DNA. TRBV21-1 is described as a pseudogene. The CDR3 has 18 residues. CDR3 amino acids: CASSRRDREFANTGELFF. The CDR3 nucleotides read TGTGCCAGCAGCAGACGGGACAGGGAGTTCGCGAACACCGGGGAGCTGTTTTTT.

This chain joins TRBV5-1 and TRBJ2-2; D unresolved. Looked up from germline, CDR1 is SGHRS and CDR2 is YFSETQ. This CDR3 comprises 13 residues. Trimming pared 6 bases from V and 3 bases from J, leaving 9 bases between. For the CDR3, the DNA is TGCGCCAGCAAGATAGATGACACCGGGGAGCTGTTTTTT. It translates to CASKIDDTGELFF.

This rearrangement joins TRBV5-1 to TRBJ1-2; no reliable D call. With 0 bases removed from V and 2 bases from J, the gap between germline ends came to 8 bases. Germline V gives CDR1 SGHRS, CDR2 YFSETQ. The CDR3 is 14 residues long. CDR3 sequence: CASSLETANYGYTF. CDR3 DNA sequence: TGCGCCAGCAGCTTGGAAACAGCCAACTATGGCTACACCTTC.

This chain joins TRBV2 and TRBJ1-4; 7 bases line up with TRBD1. CDR1 is SNHLY, CDR2 FYNNEI, per germline. The CDR3 runs to 15 residues. V lost 6 bases, J lost 4 bases, and 8 bases stayed unmatched. The CDR3 region is CASRIQGVINEKLFF. CDR3 coding DNA: TGTGCCAGCAGGATCCAGGGGGTCATTAATGAAAAACTGTTTTTT.

The chain employs TRBV5-1 and TRBJ2-1; TRBD2 aligns across 14 bases. Trimming at V came to 2 bases and at J to 10 bases, leaving 8 bases not matched to a gene. This CDR3 has 16 amino acids. Per the germline V gene, CDR1 is SGHRS and CDR2 is YFSETQ. The CDR3 loop is CASSLAGTSGGWEQFF. CDR3 coding DNA: TGCGCCAGCAGCTTAGCCGGGACTAGCGGGGGTTGGGAGCAGTTCTTC. The whole variable domain, remainder taken from reference TRBV5-1 and TRBJ2-1, is KAGVTQTPRYLIKTRGQQVTLSCSPISGHRSVSWYQQTPGQGLQFLFEYFSETQRNKGNFPGRFSGRQFSNSRSEMNVSTLELGDSALYLCASSLAGTSGGWEQFFGPGTRLTVL.

The chain carries TRBV10-3 and TRBJ2-1; TRBD1 agrees at 9 bases. The junction had 9 bases not matched to a gene; V was cut back by 4 bases and J by 5 bases. From germline, CDR1 is ENHRY and CDR2 SYGVKD. The CDR3 loop spans 16 amino acids. CDR3 residues: CAISVLGGQGNNEQFF. In DNA form, the CDR3 reads TGTGCCATCAGTGTATTAGGGGGACAGGGAAACAATGAGCAGTTCTTC.

The chain is built from TRBV5-6 and TRBJ1-2, with TRBD1 matching 7 bases. Germline trimming cut 4 bases from V and 5 bases from J; bases unmatched to any gene: 5. This CDR3 contains 13 residues. Per the germline V gene, CDR1 is SGHDT and CDR2 is YYEEEE. The CDR3 protein is CASSPGTEYGYTF. Here the CDR3 DNA reads TGTGCCAGCAGCCCGGGGACAGAATATGGCTACACCTTC.

The chain combines TRBV18 with TRBJ1-1; D uncertain. The CDR3 contains 19 residues. The germline V and J ends were trimmed by 0 bases and 1 base, with 21 bases remaining between them. Germline-derived CDR1 and CDR2 are KGHSH and LQKENI. The DNA for the CDR3 is TGTGCCAGCTCACCACCGCGGGGTAGCCCGGACTGGGAGAACACTGAAGCTTTCTTT. It codes for CASSPPRGSPDWENTEAFF.

This chain links TRBV7-9 with TRBJ2-3; D ambiguous. The CDR3 has 16 residues. V shed 7 bases and J shed 1 base, with 18 bases lying between them. Germline-derived CDR1 and CDR2 are SEHNR and FQNEAQ (reference sequence). CDR3 nucleotide sequence: TGTGCCAGCACCCCACCCAGCGTGAAAGGCACAGATACGCAGTATTTT. It encodes CASTPPSVKGTDTQYF.

This sequence joins TRBV6-5 and TRBJ2-1, with D tentatively TRBD1 (6 bases). This CDR3 region has 14 residues. Germline values: CDR1 MNHEY, CDR2 SVGAGI. Between the trimmed V and J ends, which lost 8 bases and 8 bases, there was a span of 19 bases. The CDR3 sequence: CASSGTPDLYEQFF. DNA of the CDR3: TGTGCCAGCTCCGGGACACCCGATCTCTATGAGCAGTTCTTC.

The chain couples TRBV6-4 to TRBJ2-1; TRBD1 matches 9 bases. Germline V gene lookup returns CDR1 MRHNA and CDR2 SNTAGT. With V trimmed by 4 bases and J by 4 bases, 14 bases remained unmatched. The CDR3 runs to 18 residues. The CDR3, as DNA: TGTGCCAGCAGTGGCACAGGACAGGGGAAGTCCCAATACAATGAGCAGTTCTTC. It is translated as CASSGTGQGKSQYNEQFF.